This T cell receptor (beta chain) emerged from a study of blood T cell repertoires in COVID-19. Background on the study: Material from acute and convalescent COVID-19 was sourced from the United States, Italy and Spain.

Everyone who took part was roughly 18 to 95 years old, and they came from about two dozen US areas. Assignments of participants to cohorts depended upon their own reported clinical history. Symptom resolution, clearance, or two negative PCRs marked the recovered donors of Cohort 3. The table came from immunoSEQ multiplex PCR; TCRdb's copy has only in-frame clones and leaves some out. The sample includes about 170,000 clones, 83% seen only once; the top ten take 4.4%. Per the germline V gene, CDR1 is PRHDT and CDR2 is FYEKMQ (reference sequence). Trimming cost V 8 bases and J 9 bases; bases outside gene matches: 4. CDR3 length equals 12 residues.

This clonotype was sampled from a woman between 50 and 59 years old who had recovered from COVID-19. V and J are TRBV13 and TRBJ1-6, with 7 bases identical to TRBD1. The sample was PBMCs or T cells enriched from blood (not recorded which). This CDR3 reads CASRQGGSPLHF. The DNA for the CDR3 is TGTGCCAGCCGACAGGGAGGTTCACCCCTCCACTTT.